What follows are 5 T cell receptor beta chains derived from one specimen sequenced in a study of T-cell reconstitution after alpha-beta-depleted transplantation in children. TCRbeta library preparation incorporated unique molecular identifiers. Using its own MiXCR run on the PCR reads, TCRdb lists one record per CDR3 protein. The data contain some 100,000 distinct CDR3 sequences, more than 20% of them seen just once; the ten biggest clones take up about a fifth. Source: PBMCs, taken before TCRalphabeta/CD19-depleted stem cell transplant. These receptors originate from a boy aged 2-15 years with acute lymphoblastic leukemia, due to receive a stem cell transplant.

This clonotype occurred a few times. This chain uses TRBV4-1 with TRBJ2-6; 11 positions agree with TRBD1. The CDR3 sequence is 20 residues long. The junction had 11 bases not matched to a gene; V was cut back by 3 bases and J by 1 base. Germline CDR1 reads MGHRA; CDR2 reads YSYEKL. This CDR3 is CASSQPGQGVSGSGANVLTF. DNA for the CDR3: TGCGCCAGCAGCCAGCCGGGACAGGGGGTGTCTGGATCTGGGGCCAACGTCCTGACTTTC.

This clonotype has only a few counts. The CDR3 bases are TGTGCCAGCTCAGCGGAGGGGCCGCCAGATACGCAGTATTTT. Translated: CASSAEGPPDTQYF. J is TRBJ2-3 and V is TRBV7-9; D perhaps matches TRBD2 (6 bases). Germline-derived CDR1 and CDR2 are SEHNR and FQNEAQ (reference sequence). This CDR3 is built from 14 residues. V was pared by 8 bases and J by 4 bases, with 16 bases between.

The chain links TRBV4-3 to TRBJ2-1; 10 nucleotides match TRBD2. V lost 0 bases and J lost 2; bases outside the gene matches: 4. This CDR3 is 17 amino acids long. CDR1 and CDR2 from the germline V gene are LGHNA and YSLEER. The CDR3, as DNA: TGCGCCAGCAGCCAAGATCTAACTAGCGGGGCCTACAATGAGCAGTTCTTC. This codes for CASSQDLTSGAYNEQFF.

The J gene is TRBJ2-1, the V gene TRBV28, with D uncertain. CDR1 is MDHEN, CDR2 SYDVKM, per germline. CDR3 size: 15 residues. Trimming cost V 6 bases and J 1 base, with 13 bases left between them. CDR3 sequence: CASSRPARSYNEQFF. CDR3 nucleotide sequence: TGTGCCAGCAGCAGACCAGCCCGATCCTACAATGAGCAGTTCTTC.

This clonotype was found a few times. Here the CDR3 DNA reads TGTGCCAGCAGTTCCCAGGGGACCTACAATGAGCAGTTCTTC. Its protein product is CASSSQGTYNEQFF. This sequence joins TRBV6-2 or TRBV6-3 and TRBJ2-1; tentatively, D is TRBD1 (6 bases). This CDR3 is 14 amino acids long. Per germline, CDR1 MNHEY and CDR2 SVGEGT. Trimming pared 4 bases from V and 2 bases from J, leaving 9 bases between.